The 30 T cell receptor beta chains given below trace back to one sample, sequenced in a study of cytomegalovirus exposure and HLA in healthy donors (dated by TCRdb to about 2017). Libraries came from the immunoSEQ multiplex PCR assay. For the multiplex PCR, a mixture combining 60 forward primers for TCR Vbeta segments and 13 reverse primers for TCR Jbeta segments was used. As stored in TCRdb, this immuneACCESS dataset retains in-frame rearrangements with V and J assigned. A fraction of the clones does not appear; measured against another copy, unresolved V genes explain less than half of the discrepancy, and the remainder lacks a known reason. This sample holds about 250,000 clones; 75% to 85% were observed only once. Of the sample, about 0.3% falls within the top ten clones. The material sequenced was PBMCs. The receptors come from a girl aged 2 to 10 in good health and CMV-seronegative.

This clone was seen only a few times. This chain connects TRBV13 to TRBJ2-1; D is possibly TRBD2 (6 bases). Germline V CDR1 and CDR2: PRHDT, FYEKMQ (reference sequence). Between the trimmed V and J ends, which lost 5 bases and 4 bases, there was a span of 18 bases. The CDR3 is 16 residues long. The CDR3 sequence: CASSLIVRGIYNEQFF. CDR3 sequence (DNA): TGTGCCAGCAGCCTAATCGTGCGGGGAATATACAATGAGCAGTTCTTC.

The chain recombines TRBV5-1 with TRBJ2-3, with D possibly matching TRBD2 (6 bases). Looked up from germline, CDR1 is SGHRS and CDR2 is YFSETQ. The CDR3 consists of 14 residues. V was shortened by 5 bases and J by 2 bases, with 12 bases between the two germline ends. The CDR3 region has the DNA TGCGCCAGCAGTCCCGGGGGTCTCACAGATACGCAGTATTTT. Translating gives CASSPGGLTDTQYF.

The CDR3 loop is CASRDSYNSPLHF. The CDR3 DNA reads TGTGCCAGCAGGGACAGTTATAATTCACCCCTCCACTTT. The chain is built from TRBV28 and TRBJ1-6; D perhaps matches TRBD1 (6 bases). Germline V CDR1 and CDR2: MDHEN, SYDVKM. This CDR3 has 13 residues. V gave up 6 bases and J gave up 4 bases, with 7 bases separating them.

The V and J genes are TRBV4-1 and TRBJ1-4; a possible D gene is TRBD1 (6 bases). Germline V lookup: CDR1 MGHRA, CDR2 YSYEKL. Trimming cost V 3 bases and J 2 bases, with 19 bases left between them. This CDR3 spans 18 amino acids. Here the CDR3 reads CASSHPAGGAETNEKLFF. DNA of the CDR3: TGCGCCAGCAGCCACCCCGCGGGGGGCGCGGAGACTAATGAAAAACTGTTTTTT.

DNA for the CDR3: TGTGCCAGCAGTTTCCTCTACCAAGAGACCCAGTACTTC. Translated, it gives CASSFLYQETQYF. The chain recombines TRBV28 with TRBJ2-5; no definite D call. This CDR3 has 13 residues. Per germline, CDR1 MDHEN and CDR2 SYDVKM. The V gene lost 3 bases and the J gene lost 0 bases, with 5 bases spanning the gap.

J is TRBJ1-4 and V is TRBV19, with TRBD1 as a possible D gene (5 bases). The CDR3 runs to 17 residues. V lost 7 bases to trimming and J lost 3 bases, with 21 bases between them. Germline values: CDR1 LNHDA, CDR2 SQIVND (reference sequence). The CDR3, as DNA: TGTGCCAGTAAATTGGGGACTCTTGGTGGATCTAATGAAAAACTGTTTTTT. Protein sequence: CASKLGTLGGSNEKLFF.

The V call is TRBV18, the J call TRBJ1-1; 9 bases are shared with TRBD1. CDR1 and CDR2 from the germline V gene are KGHSH and LQKENI. The CDR3 sequence is 14 residues long. V was pared by 3 bases and J by 10 bases, with 9 bases of the junction left unmatched. The CDR3 loop is CASSPSTGGRGAFF. The CDR3 DNA reads as TGTGCCAGCTCACCTTCTACAGGGGGCAGGGGAGCTTTCTTT.

This clone was found a few times. The rearrangement links TRBV28 to TRBJ1-2; 11 positions match TRBD1. The CDR3 runs 20 residues. The germline V gene encodes CDR1 MDHEN and CDR2 SYDVKM. Germline trimming cut 4 bases from V and 2 bases from J; bases unmatched to any gene: 18. The CDR3 here is CASSSPLWDRGSSLNYGYTF. CDR3 DNA sequence: TGTGCCAGCAGTTCCCCCTTGTGGGACAGGGGGAGCTCGTTAAACTATGGCTACACCTTC.

The rearrangement uses TRBV6-1 and TRBJ2-3, with no clear D. Between the trimmed V and J ends, which lost 3 bases and 2 bases, there was a span of 12 bases. The germline V gene encodes CDR1 MNHNS and CDR2 SASEGT. This CDR3 spans 15 amino acids. CDR3 in DNA: TGTGCCAGCAGTGATAGACCGACTTACACAGATACGCAGTATTTT. Its translation is CASSDRPTYTDTQYF.

V gene TRBV7-2 combines with J gene TRBJ2-7; 7 bases align to TRBD1. Germline CDR1 is SGHTA and CDR2 is FQGNSA. The CDR3 length is 16 residues. V was clipped by 5 bases and J by 2 bases; unmatched bases: 12. The CDR3 DNA follows: TGTGCCAGCAGCCGACAGGGCGAATTATTTACCTACGAGCAGTACTTC. Residues: CASSRQGELFTYEQYF. Full variable domain (outside the CDR3, taken from reference TRBV7-2 and TRBJ2-7): GAGVSQSPSNKVTEKGKDVELRCDPISGHTALYWYRQSLGQGLEFLIYFQGNSAPDKSGLPSDRFSAERTGGSVSTLTIQRTQQEDSAVYLCASSRQGELFTYEQYFGPGTRLTVT.

J is TRBJ2-7 and V is TRBV30, with D maybe TRBD1 (5 bases). The CDR3 extends over 14 amino acids. V was cut by 2 bases and J by 0 bases, with 11 bases left in between. CDR1 GTSNPN and CDR2 SVGIG come from the germline V gene (reference sequence). CDR3 coding DNA: TGTGCCTGGAGTCGTTGGACACCCTCCTACGAGCAGTACTTC. Its translation: CAWSRWTPSYEQYF.

The rearrangement joins TRBV28 to TRBJ1-1, with D tentatively TRBD1 (5 bases). The length of the CDR3 is 13 residues. The V gene's germline CDR1 is MDHEN and CDR2 SYDVKM. V was clipped by 5 bases and J by 9 bases, with 16 bases between them. The DNA for the CDR3 is TGTGCCAGCAGTCCCACAACAGGCCCCAAAGCTTTCTTT. Amino acids: CASSPTTGPKAFF.

The V gene is TRBV29-1, the J gene TRBJ2-7, with 11 bases lining up with TRBD1. Per germline, CDR1 SQVTM and CDR2 ANQGSEA. This CDR3 contains 14 residues. After removal of 6 bases from V and 0 bases from J, the junction contained 4 bases not matched to a gene. CDR3 sequence: CSVGQGALSYEQYF. The CDR3 bases are TGCAGCGTAGGACAGGGGGCCCTCTCCTACGAGCAGTACTTC.

With regard to this clone: This specimen includes other DNA sequences encoding the same CDR3. The chain recombines TRBV5-4 with TRBJ2-7; D is possibly TRBD2 (6 bases). Germline lookup yields CDR1 SGHNT and CDR2 YYREEE (reference sequence). This CDR3 region has 14 residues. Trimming removed 0 bases from V and 1 base from J, with 8 bases in between. The CDR3 DNA reads as TGTGCCAGCAGCTTGGGGGGACTGTCCTACGAGCAGTACTTC. Its protein product is CASSLGGLSYEQYF.

The chain recombines TRBV19 with TRBJ1-3; no firm D call. This CDR3 spans 14 amino acids. Trimming shortened V by 9 bases and J by 1 base, and 13 bases separated the two germline ends. Looked up from germline, CDR1 is LNHDA and CDR2 is SQIVND (reference sequence). The CDR3 here is CASHPSGSGNTIYF. CDR3 in DNA: TGTGCCAGCCATCCGTCGGGGTCTGGAAACACCATATATTTT.

This clone was picked up one time. The genes are TRBV29-1 and TRBJ1-5; D gene ambiguous. CDR1 is SQVTM and CDR2 is ANQGSEA in the germline V gene. The CDR3 is 15 amino acids. V dropped 2 bases and J dropped 3 bases, with 14 bases sitting between them. CDR3 bases: TGCAGCGTTGAATACAGAGAAAAAAACAATCAGCCCCAGCATTTT. It yields the protein CSVEYREKNNQPQHF.

CDR3 nucleotide sequence: TGTGCCAGCAGTGGGACGGGGTTAGAAAAGCCCCAGCATTTT. Translation gives CASSGTGLEKPQHF. This rearrangement joins TRBV2 to TRBJ1-5; D is ambiguous. There are 14 residues in the CDR3. Germline V CDR1 and CDR2: SNHLY, FYNNEI. V gave up 4 bases and J gave up 8 bases, with 15 bases separating them.

J is TRBJ1-1 and V is TRBV10-1; TRBD1 might be the D (6 bases). CDR1 WNHNN and CDR2 SYGVQD come from the germline V gene (reference sequence). This CDR3 is 15 amino acids long. Trimming removed 6 bases from V and 0 bases from J, with 14 bases in between. The CDR3 nucleotides are TGCGCCAGCAGCCCGACAGGCGATCTGAACACTGAAGCTTTCTTT. It is translated as CASSPTGDLNTEAFF.

The chain links TRBV7-6 to TRBJ2-7; 7 nucleotides match TRBD1. Germline V gene sequence: CDR1 SGHVS, CDR2 FNYEAQ. The ends lost 5 bases at V and 5 bases at J; junction bases unmatched: 9. This CDR3 comprises 14 residues. The CDR3 region has the DNA TGTGCCAGCAGCCCACGACAGGGTGACAACGAGCAGTACTTC. Translating gives CASSPRQGDNEQYF.

This sequence joins TRBV7-6 and TRBJ1-1, with 7 nucleotides matching TRBD1. The germline V gene has CDR1 SGHVS and CDR2 FNYEAQ. J gave up 5 bases and V 5 bases, and 5 bases lay outside the gene matches. The CDR3 extends over 13 amino acids. This CDR3 is CASSQGGGTEAFF. CDR3 DNA: TGTGCCAGCAGCCAAGGGGGCGGGACTGAAGCTTTCTTT.

The rearrangement joins TRBV9 to TRBJ1-1; tentative D call: TRBD1 (5 bases). Germline V gene data show CDR1 as SGDLS and CDR2 as YYNGEE. The CDR3 length is 13 residues. V lost 0 bases, J lost 6 bases, and 9 bases lay in between. CDR3 in DNA: TGTGCCAGCAGCGTAGTGTTCAGGGCTGAAGCTTTCTTT. Its protein product is CASSVVFRAEAFF.

V and J are TRBV15 and TRBJ1-3; no clear D gene. The CDR3 is made up of 14 amino acids. Per germline, CDR1 LNHNV and CDR2 YYDKDF (reference sequence). V was trimmed by 3 bases and J by 8 bases, leaving 14 bases between them. The CDR3 sequence: CATSSDYQMYTIYF. DNA for the CDR3: TGTGCCACCAGCAGCGACTACCAGATGTACACCATATATTTT.

As concerns this clone: The identical CDR3 is also encoded by other nucleotide sequences in the sample. The J gene is TRBJ1-5, the V gene TRBV28, with 8 bases that match TRBD1. Germline CDR1 and CDR2: MDHEN and SYDVKM. This CDR3 region has 14 residues. With V trimmed by 4 bases and J by 5 bases, 4 bases remained unmatched. The CDR3: CASSSPTGDQPQHF. The CDR3 coding sequence is TGTGCCAGCAGTTCTCCGACAGGGGATCAGCCCCAGCATTTT.

The V call is TRBV19, the J call TRBJ1-2; D ambiguous. Trimming took off 6 bases at V and 6 bases at J, with 14 bases between the two ends. CDR3 size: 13 residues. CDR1 and CDR2 from the germline V gene are LNHDA and SQIVND (reference sequence). CDR3 residues: CASSLGLGDGYTF. The CDR3 DNA reads TGTGCCAGTAGCTTAGGACTGGGAGATGGCTACACCTTC.

V is TRBV5-4 and J is TRBJ2-3, with TRBD2 matching over 9 bases. After removal of 4 bases from V and 6 bases from J, the junction contained 21 bases not matched to a gene. Germline V lookup: CDR1 SGHNT, CDR2 YYREEE (reference sequence). This CDR3 is 19 amino acids long. CDR3 sequence (DNA): TGTGCCAGCAGCCGGAGTGACGCCTTCTGGCGGGGGGGCTTGGATACGCAGTATTTT. It encodes CASSRSDAFWRGGLDTQYF.

As concerns this clone: Other DNA sequences of this sample code for an identical CDR3. The chain combines TRBV9 with TRBJ1-1, with a tentative D call TRBD1 (6 bases). This CDR3 has 14 residues. CDR1 is SGDLS, CDR2 YYNGEE, per germline. V lost 0 bases and J 2 bases, leaving 8 bases between the germline ends. The CDR3: CASSVVGGNTEAFF. As DNA, the CDR3 is TGTGCCAGCAGCGTAGTAGGGGGTAACACTGAAGCTTTCTTT. Supplemented by reference TRBV9 and TRBJ1-1, the full variable domain reads DSGVTQTPKHLITATGQRVTLRCSPRSGDLSVYWYQQSLDQGLQFLIQYYNGEERAKGNILERFSAQQFPDLHSELNLSSLELGDSALYFCASSVVGGNTEAFFGQGTRLTVV.

The rearrangement links TRBV4-1 to TRBJ2-7; a weak D match, TRBD1 (6 bases). The CDR3 spans 15 residues. V lost 5 bases and J 5 bases, leaving 19 bases between the germline ends. Germline CDR1 MGHRA, CDR2 YSYEKL. The CDR3 here is CASSYQVQGPDEQYF. In DNA, the CDR3 is TGCGCCAGCAGCTATCAGGTCCAGGGGCCGGACGAGCAGTACTTC.

This chain joins TRBV2 and TRBJ2-1, with TRBD1 as a possible D gene (5 bases). CDR1 SNHLY and CDR2 FYNNEI come from the germline V gene. V was pared by 6 bases and J by 4 bases, with 10 bases between. There are 13 residues in the CDR3. CDR3 nucleotides: TGTGCCAGCAGGCAAGGGGCATACAATGAGCAGTTCTTC. As protein: CASRQGAYNEQFF.

In DNA form, the CDR3 reads TGTGCCAGCACCTCTGAACCCGGGAACTACAATGAGCAGTTCTTC. Translating gives CASTSEPGNYNEQFF. The chain employs TRBV7-6 and TRBJ2-1, with a tentative D call TRBD2 (5 bases). The length of the CDR3 is 15 residues. Trimming pared 7 bases from V and 3 bases from J, leaving 16 bases between. Germline V lookup: CDR1 SGHVS, CDR2 FNYEAQ.

V gene TRBV7-9 combines with J gene TRBJ1-2; 11 bases fit TRBD1. Germline V lookup: CDR1 SEHNR, CDR2 FQNEAQ (reference sequence). This CDR3 has 16 residues. Trimming at V came to 2 bases and at J to 4 bases, leaving 6 bases not matched to a gene. CDR3 coding DNA: TGTGCCAGCAGCTTATCCAGGACAGGGGGCCCCTATGGCTACACCTTC. Its protein is CASSLSRTGGPYGYTF.